This entry describes one TCR beta chain. Sequenced by immunoSEQ multiplex PCR; TCRdb stores in-frame clones only, minus some. The data show approximately 480,000 clones, 70% to 90% seen once. These data originate in a study of Ad26.COV2.S vaccination and SARS-CoV-2 variants. About the study: The donor belonged to the COV1001 Ad26.COV2.S trial arm. Dosing was one shot or two shots 56 days apart.

Treatment described: 15 to 20 received Ad26.COV2.S at low or high dose, single or two shots; about five received placebo; per-sample allocation not given. Day 63 after the first vaccine or placebo injection was the time point for sampling. The sequenced sample was peripheral blood, obtained in a trial of Ad26.COV2.S vaccine versus placebo. This sequence originates from a person aged 18-65 years who received the Ad26.COV2.S COVID-19 vaccine or a placebo.

The CDR3 loop reads CATSRGQAINYGYTF. The CDR3 DNA follows: TGTGCCACCAGCAGAGGACAGGCAATTAACTATGGCTACACCTTC. This chain uses TRBV15 with TRBJ1-2; tentative D call: TRBD1 (6 bases). V was trimmed by 1 base and J by 1 base, leaving 10 bases between them. This CDR3 contains 15 residues. Per the germline V gene, CDR1 is LNHNV and CDR2 is YYDKDF (reference sequence). Supplemented by reference TRBV15 and TRBJ1-2, the full variable domain reads DAMVIQNPRYQVTQFGKPVTLSCSQTLNHNVMYWYQQKSSQAPKLLFHYYDKDFNNEADTPDNFQSRRPNTSFCFLDIRSPGLGDTAMYLCATSRGQAINYGYTFGSGTRLTVV.